Each of the 20 T cell receptor beta chains below was sequenced from the same sample in a study of PD-L1 blockade in urothelial cancer. The sample's time point: pretreatment peripheral blood. The method was immunoSEQ multiplex PCR; TCRdb's version includes in-frame clones alone and lacks a portion of them. Altogether 32,000 or so clones are present, under 90% being singletons, with the ten largest covering 15% to 19%. The specimen was PBMCs, collected around atezolizumab (anti-PD-L1) treatment. The source of these receptors is a man between 60 and 75 years old with urothelial cancer.

The chain joins TRBV27 to TRBJ2-7; 7 nucleotides align to TRBD1. CDR3 size: 16 residues. V was clipped by 6 bases and J by 0 bases; unmatched bases: 11. Germline CDR1 reads MNHEY; CDR2 reads SMNVEV (reference sequence). The CDR3 here is CASSTARQGSSYEQYF. CDR3 in DNA: TGTGCCAGCAGCACCGCGCGACAGGGATCCTCCTACGAGCAGTACTTC.

Only a few counts were recorded for this clone. The J gene is TRBJ2-7, the V gene TRBV4-2, with D unclear. The germline gives CDR1 LGHNA, CDR2 YNFKEQ. V lost 0 bases and J 0 bases, leaving 6 bases between the germline ends. CDR3 length equals 14 residues. The CDR3 nucleotides are TGTGCCAGCAGCCAAGATTATAACTCCTACGAGCAGTACTTC. This translates into CASSQDYNSYEQYF.

The chain uses TRBV4-3 and TRBJ1-2, with 8 bases lining up with TRBD1. With 0 bases clipped from V and 0 bases from J, the junction kept 9 bases outside the gene matches. CDR3 length: 18 amino acids. In germline, CDR1 is LGHNA, CDR2 YSLEER. This CDR3 is CASSQDTGQGATNYGYTF. As DNA, the CDR3 is TGCGCCAGCAGCCAAGATACCGGACAGGGCGCTACTAACTATGGCTACACCTTC.

V and J are TRBV27 and TRBJ2-4, with D uncertain. The V gene's germline CDR1 is MNHEY and CDR2 SMNVEV (reference sequence). The CDR3 is 17 amino acids. The V and J ends lost 0 bases and 2 bases respectively, with 14 bases between them. The CDR3 DNA is TGTGCCAGCAGTTTATCGTTTCTCGACATGCCCAAAAACATTCAGTACTTC. The encoded protein is CASSLSFLDMPKNIQYF.

In nucleotides, the CDR3 is TGTGCCAGCAGTTTGCACCGGTATGGCTACACCTTC. Protein sequence: CASSLHRYGYTF. This chain uses TRBV28 with TRBJ1-2; D is ambiguous. The germline CDR1 and CDR2 sequences are MDHEN and SYDVKM. This CDR3 contains 12 residues. V dropped 3 bases and J dropped 5 bases, with 7 bases sitting between them.

The gene calls are TRBV10-2 and TRBJ2-7; the match to TRBD2 covers 10 bases. V lost 8 bases to trimming and J lost 4 bases; unmatched junction nucleotides: 8. CDR1 and CDR2 from the germline V gene are WSHSY and SAAADI. The CDR3 runs to 14 residues. CDR3 region: CASQASGSYYEQYF. DNA for the CDR3: TGCGCCAGCCAGGCTAGCGGGAGCTATTACGAGCAGTACTTC.

This clone was counted a few times. J is TRBJ2-5 and V is TRBV7-2; 13 nucleotides line up with TRBD2. The J segment lost 6 bases and the V segment lost 5 bases, leaving 6 bases of the junction unmatched. Germline loops: CDR1 SGHTA, CDR2 FQGNSA. This CDR3 has 15 amino acids. Written as DNA, the CDR3 is TGTGCCAGCAGCCGCGGACTAGCGGGAGTAAAGACCCAGTACTTC. Its protein product is CASSRGLAGVKTQYF. The variable domain in full, completed from reference TRBV7-2 and TRBJ2-5, reads GAGVSQSPSNKVTEKGKDVELRCDPISGHTALYWYRQSLGQGLEFLIYFQGNSAPDKSGLPSDRFSAERTGGSVSTLTIQRTQQEDSAVYLCASSRGLAGVKTQYFGPGTRLLVL.

This rearrangement joins TRBV18 to TRBJ2-2; weak D call: TRBD1 (5 bases). The germline V and J ends were trimmed by 2 bases and 7 bases, with 17 bases remaining between them. The CDR3 is 16 amino acids. The germline CDR1 and CDR2 sequences are KGHSH and LQKENI. CDR3 bases: TGTGCCAGCTCACCATCAATCGTCAGGGCCGGCGGGGAGCTGTTTTTT. The encoded protein is CASSPSIVRAGGELFF.

This chain connects TRBV2 to TRBJ2-3, with 7 bases fitting TRBD2. Germline loops: CDR1 SNHLY, CDR2 FYNNEI. Trimming at V came to 10 bases and at J to 0 bases, leaving 10 bases not matched to a gene. The length of the CDR3 is 15 residues. The CDR3 is CANRRGAGSTDTQYF. CDR3 in DNA: TGTGCCAACAGGAGGGGAGCGGGGAGCACAGATACGCAGTATTTT.

This CDR3 is CASSSSGTSGGRREQYF. The CDR3 nucleotides are TGTGCCAGCAGTTCCTCAGGGACTAGCGGGGGCCGCAGGGAGCAGTACTTC. The V and J genes are TRBV28 and TRBJ2-7, with TRBD2 identical over 14 bases. The CDR3 loop spans 17 amino acids. Germline V gives CDR1 MDHEN, CDR2 SYDVKM. The V gene end was trimmed by 4 bases and the J gene end by 7 bases; junction bases not matched to a gene: 12.

This CDR3 reads CASSLDVAGLAYEQYF. The CDR3 DNA reads as TGCGCCAGCAGCTTGGACGTAGCGGGCCTAGCCTACGAGCAGTACTTC. This rearrangement joins TRBV5-1 to TRBJ2-7, with 7 bases fitting TRBD2. This CDR3 is 16 amino acids long. Germline-derived CDR1 and CDR2 are SGHRS and YFSETQ. The J segment lost 2 bases and the V segment lost 0 bases, leaving 8 bases of the junction unmatched. The whole variable domain, filled in from reference TRBV5-1 and TRBJ2-7, reads KAGVTQTPRYLIKTRGQQVTLSCSPISGHRSVSWYQQTPGQGLQFLFEYFSETQRNKGNFPGRFSGRQFSNSRSEMNVSTLELGDSALYLCASSLDVAGLAYEQYFGPGTRLTVT.

The chain combines TRBV18 with TRBJ1-3; 11 bases fit TRBD1. CDR1 is KGHSH, CDR2 LQKENI, per germline. This CDR3 spans 17 amino acids. The ends lost 0 bases at V and 2 bases at J; junction bases unmatched: 3. As DNA, the CDR3 is TGTGCCAGCTCACCACCGGACAGGGGGCGGACTGGAAACACCATATATTTT. Protein: CASSPPDRGRTGNTIYF.

The V gene is TRBV7-9, the J gene TRBJ2-1; 13 bases agree with TRBD2. This CDR3 has 17 residues. V shed 5 bases and J 0 bases; nucleotides not matched to a gene: 4. Per germline, CDR1 SEHNR and CDR2 FQNEAQ (reference sequence). The CDR3 loop reads CASSILAGGLSYNEQFF. The CDR3 nucleotides are TGTGCCAGCAGCATACTAGCGGGAGGGCTCTCCTACAATGAGCAGTTCTTC.

This chain joins TRBV11-1 and TRBJ1-2; 8 bases map to TRBD1. The CDR3 consists of 15 residues. V was clipped by 5 bases and J by 4 bases; unmatched bases: 9. Germline CDR1 SGHAT, CDR2 FQDESV (reference sequence). CDR3 in DNA: TGTGCCAGCAGCAAGGACCCTACAGGGGGCTATGGCTACACCTTC. Amino acids: CASSKDPTGGYGYTF.

V usage is TRBV7-3 and J usage is TRBJ2-3; 8 bases fit TRBD1. Unmatched junction bases numbered 4, after V lost 1 base and J lost 1 base. This CDR3 has 16 amino acids. CDR1 is SGHTA and CDR2 is FQGTGA in the germline V gene. The CDR3 sequence is CASSLRTGPGTDTQYF. The CDR3 region has the DNA TGTGCCAGCAGCTTAAGGACAGGGCCCGGCACAGATACGCAGTATTTT.

V and J are TRBV5-1 and TRBJ2-5; 8 bases match TRBD1. V lost 3 bases and J lost 2; bases outside the gene matches: 3. This CDR3 is built from 14 residues. Germline V gene lookup returns CDR1 SGHRS and CDR2 YFSETQ. The CDR3 sequence: CASSSGQVQETQYF. DNA for the CDR3: TGCGCCAGCAGCTCGGGACAGGTACAAGAGACCCAGTACTTC.

This chain joins TRBV30 and TRBJ2-3; D is unclear. The CDR3 has 15 residues. The germline CDR1 and CDR2 sequences are GTSNPN and SVGIG (reference sequence). Trimming took 7 bases from V and 0 from J, leaving 17 bases between them. The CDR3 protein is CASSRLDTSTDTQYF. The CDR3, as DNA: TGTGCCTCAAGCCGCCTAGATACTAGCACAGATACGCAGTATTTT.

This chain connects TRBV2 to TRBJ1-5; 9 bases fit TRBD1. Germline V CDR1 and CDR2: SNHLY, FYNNEI. V dropped 4 bases and J dropped 0; count of bases not matched to a gene: 4. This CDR3 is 16 amino acids long. The CDR3 DNA reads TGTGCCAGCAGTGCCGGGACAGGGCATAGCAATCAGCCCCAGCATTTT. This sequence encodes CASSAGTGHSNQPQHF.

The sample holds a few counts of this clone. V usage is TRBV7-9 and J usage is TRBJ1-4; 9 bases are shared with TRBD1. The trim removed 5 bases at V and 6 bases at J, leaving 7 bases unmatched. This CDR3 region has 15 residues. The V gene's germline CDR1 is SEHNR and CDR2 FQNEAQ (reference sequence). The CDR3 region has the DNA TGTGCCAGCAGCCTCCCACAGGGGGCGTATGAAAAACTGTTTTTT. It codes for CASSLPQGAYEKLFF.

The chain joins TRBV28 to TRBJ1-5, with 8 bases aligning to TRBD1. This CDR3 region has 15 residues. Trimming cost V 5 bases and J 2 bases; bases outside gene matches: 5. Germline V gene sequence: CDR1 MDHEN, CDR2 SYDVKM. CDR3 sequence: CASSETGAGNQPQHF. The CDR3 DNA is TGTGCCAGCAGTGAGACAGGGGCTGGCAATCAGCCCCAGCATTTT.